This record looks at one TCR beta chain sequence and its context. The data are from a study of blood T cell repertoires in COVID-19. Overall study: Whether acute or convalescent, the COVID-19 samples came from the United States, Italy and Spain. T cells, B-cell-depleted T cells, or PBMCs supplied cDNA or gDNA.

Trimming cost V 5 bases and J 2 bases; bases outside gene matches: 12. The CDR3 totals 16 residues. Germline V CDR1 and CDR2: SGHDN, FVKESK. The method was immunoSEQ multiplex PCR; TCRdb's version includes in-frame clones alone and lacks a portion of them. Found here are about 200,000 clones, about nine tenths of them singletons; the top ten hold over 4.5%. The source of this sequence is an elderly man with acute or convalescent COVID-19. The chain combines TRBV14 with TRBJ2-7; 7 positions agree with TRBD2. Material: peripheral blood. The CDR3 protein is CASSSSLAGIPYEQYF. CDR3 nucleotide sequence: TGTGCCAGCAGCTCTTCTTTAGCGGGCATACCCTACGAGCAGTACTTC.